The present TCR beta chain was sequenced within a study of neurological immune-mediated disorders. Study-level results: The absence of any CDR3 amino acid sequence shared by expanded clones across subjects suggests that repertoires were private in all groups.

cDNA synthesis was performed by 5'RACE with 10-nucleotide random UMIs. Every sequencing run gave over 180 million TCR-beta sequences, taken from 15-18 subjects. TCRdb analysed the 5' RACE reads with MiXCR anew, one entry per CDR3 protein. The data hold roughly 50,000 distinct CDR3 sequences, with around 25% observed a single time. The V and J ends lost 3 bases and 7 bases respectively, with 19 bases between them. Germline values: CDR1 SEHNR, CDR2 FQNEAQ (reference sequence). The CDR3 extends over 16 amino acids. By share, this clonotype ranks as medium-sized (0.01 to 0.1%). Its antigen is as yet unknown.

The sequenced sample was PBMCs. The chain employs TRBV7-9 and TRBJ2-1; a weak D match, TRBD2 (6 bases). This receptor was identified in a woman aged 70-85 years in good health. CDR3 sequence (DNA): TGTGCCAGCAGCTTGGGAGGACCTTCAACACTGAATGAGCAGTTCTTC. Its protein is CASSLGGPSTLNEQFF.